The 23 T cell receptor beta chains below were found in one sample sequenced in a study of blood T cell repertoires in COVID-19. The protocol was immunoSEQ multiplex PCR, while the TCRdb copy is restricted to in-frame clones and leaves out a portion. The sample lists some 150,000 clones, about 85% occurring once. Sequencing was carried out using peripheral blood. These receptors were obtained from a human donor with acute or convalescent COVID-19. The donor label of this sample is uncertain.

Notes on this clone: This sample includes further DNA sequences coding for the same CDR3. The J gene is TRBJ2-7, the V gene TRBV5-1, with 10 nucleotides matching TRBD1. Germline V CDR1 and CDR2: SGHRS, YFSETQ. The CDR3 is made up of 14 amino acids. V trimming: 3 bases; J trimming: 3 bases; junction bases outside the gene matches: 3. The CDR3 bases are TGCGCCAGCAGCTGGGGACAGGGGAGCTACGAGCAGTACTTC. Amino acid sequence: CASSWGQGSYEQYF.

The J gene is TRBJ2-7, the V gene TRBV6-5; 8 nucleotides match TRBD1. This CDR3 region has 16 residues. With V trimmed by 2 bases and J by 0 bases, 6 bases remained unmatched. Germline CDR1 MNHEY, CDR2 SVGAGI. Here the CDR3 DNA reads TGTGCCAGCAGTTACGCAAGGACAGGGAGCTCCTACGAGCAGTACGTC. Protein sequence: CASSYARTGSSYEQYV.

This chain links TRBV7-3 with TRBJ2-1; TRBD2 matches at 7 bases. This CDR3 contains 13 residues. Unmatched junction bases numbered 7, after V lost 4 bases and J lost 10 bases. Germline V gene sequence: CDR1 SGHTA, CDR2 FQGTGA. CDR3 DNA sequence: TGTGCCAGCAGCTGGGACTACGGGGCCGAGCAGTTCTTC. This translates into CASSWDYGAEQFF.

The genes are TRBV29-1 and TRBJ1-2, with unresolved D. Germline V gene lookup returns CDR1 SQVTM and CDR2 ANQGSEA. V gave up 7 bases and J gave up 8 bases, with 14 bases separating them. The CDR3 runs to 11 residues. CDR3 in amino acids: CSAGRQKGYTF. CDR3 sequence (DNA): TGCAGCGCGGGTCGACAAAAGGGCTACACCTTC.

The chain is built from TRBV27 and TRBJ1-5; D is perhaps TRBD1 (6 bases). Germline V gene lookup returns CDR1 MNHEY and CDR2 SMNVEV (reference sequence). The CDR3 sequence is 13 residues long. With 6 bases removed from V and 4 bases from J, the gap between germline ends came to 10 bases. This CDR3 reads CASSQDRNQPQHF. Here the CDR3 DNA reads TGTGCCAGCAGCCAGGACAGAAATCAGCCCCAGCATTTT.

V is TRBV6-2 or TRBV6-3 and J is TRBJ2-3, with TRBD2 as a possible D gene (5 bases). Per the germline V gene, CDR1 is MNHEY and CDR2 is SVGEGT. Deletions cut 4 bases from V and 2 bases from J, with 10 bases between. The CDR3 covers 14 residues. The CDR3 DNA reads as TGTGCCAGCAGTTCCGGACTGAACACAGATACGCAGTATTTT. Its translation: CASSSGLNTDTQYF.

This chain uses TRBV10-3 with TRBJ2-1; the D gene is possibly TRBD2 (5 bases). Trimming shortened V by 4 bases and J by 10 bases, and 17 bases separated the two germline ends. CDR1 ENHRY and CDR2 SYGVKD come from the germline V gene. The CDR3 loop spans 14 amino acids. CDR3 sequence: CAISGSGGPLEQFF. The CDR3 DNA reads TGTGCCATCAGTGGATCAGGAGGACCGTTAGAGCAGTTCTTC.

This clone has only a few counts. The chain links TRBV2 to TRBJ1-1; D gene ambiguous. Germline assignment: CDR1 SNHLY and CDR2 FYNNEI. Trimming cost V 7 bases and J 3 bases, with 9 bases left between them. The CDR3 consists of 12 residues. CDR3 protein: CASTGLYTEAFF. DNA for the CDR3: TGTGCCAGCACGGGGTTATACACTGAAGCTTTCTTT.

The V and J genes are TRBV27 and TRBJ1-4; maybe TRBD1 (5 bases). The germline V gene has CDR1 MNHEY and CDR2 SMNVEV (reference sequence). This CDR3 spans 13 amino acids. V was shortened by 5 bases and J by 7 bases, with 11 bases between the two germline ends. CDR3 residues: CASSGQGSEKLFF. CDR3 bases: TGTGCCAGCAGTGGGCAGGGTTCTGAAAAACTGTTTTTT.

V gene TRBV19 combines with J gene TRBJ1-5; D gene ambiguous. This CDR3 contains 13 residues. V was pared by 5 bases and J by 6 bases, with 11 bases between. Per the germline V gene, CDR1 is LNHDA and CDR2 is SQIVND (reference sequence). The CDR3 sequence is CASSPEGSQPQHF. For the CDR3, the DNA is TGTGCCAGTAGTCCGGAGGGAAGTCAGCCCCAGCATTTT. The variable domain in full, completed from reference TRBV19 and TRBJ1-5, reads DGGITQSPKYLFRKEGQNVTLSCEQNLNHDAMYWYRQDPGQGLRLIYYSQIVNDFQKGDIAEGYSVSREKKESFPLTVTSAQKNPTAFYLCASSPEGSQPQHFGDGTRLSIL.

The chain is built from TRBV11-2 and TRBJ2-7, with D unresolved. CDR3 size: 15 residues. Trimming shortened V by 2 bases and J by 3 bases, and 14 bases separated the two germline ends. Germline V gene sequence: CDR1 SGHAT, CDR2 FQNNGV. The CDR3 protein is CASSLSVAPLYEQYV. In DNA form, the CDR3 reads TGTGCCAGCAGCTTATCAGTTGCCCCCCTCTACGAGCAGTACGTC.

The chain carries TRBV27 and TRBJ1-4; 12 bases fit TRBD1. This CDR3 contains 15 residues. Losses at the gene ends were 9 bases for V and 6 bases for J; bases not matched to a gene: 8. Germline CDR1 MNHEY, CDR2 SMNVEV (reference sequence). CDR3: CARDRDRGPDEKLFF. In DNA, the CDR3 is TGTGCCAGAGACCGGGACAGGGGGCCAGATGAAAAACTGTTTTTT.

The rearrangement joins TRBV5-1 to TRBJ2-1; TRBD1 matches at 9 bases. CDR1 SGHRS and CDR2 YFSETQ come from the germline V gene. Trimming at V came to 5 bases and at J to 7 bases, leaving 7 bases not matched to a gene. There are 14 residues in the CDR3. The CDR3 region has the DNA TGCGCCAGCAGAACCGGGACAGGGTCGAATGAGCAGTTCTTC. This codes for CASRTGTGSNEQFF.

This chain uses TRBV5-1 with TRBJ1-2; perhaps TRBD1 as D (6 bases). The ends were cut back, 0 bases at V and 5 bases at J, with 11 bases in the middle. The CDR3 loop spans 14 amino acids. From germline, CDR1 is SGHRS and CDR2 YFSETQ. The CDR3 nucleotides are TGCGCCAGCAGCTTGGCGGGGACACAGTATGGCTACACCTTC. As protein: CASSLAGTQYGYTF.

This clone was detected only once. The chain combines TRBV6-5 with TRBJ2-1; 8 bases map to TRBD2. This CDR3 is 16 amino acids long. CDR1 MNHEY and CDR2 SVGAGI come from the germline V gene. V was clipped by 0 bases and J by 5 bases; unmatched bases: 6. CDR3 in amino acids: CASSYSRSGSNNEQFF. DNA of the CDR3: TGTGCCAGCAGTTACTCGAGGAGCGGGAGCAACAATGAGCAGTTCTTC.

V usage is TRBV7-2 and J usage is TRBJ1-5; 7 positions match TRBD1. Germline lookup yields CDR1 SGHTA and CDR2 FQGNSA. Trimming removed 5 bases from V and 7 bases from J; junction bases left unmatched: 2. The CDR3 has 12 residues. In DNA, the CDR3 is TGTGCCAGCAGCCGACAGGGCCAGCCCCAGCATTTT. It specifies CASSRQGQPQHF.

The count of this clone is one. This chain connects TRBV27 to TRBJ2-3; D unresolved. Germline-derived CDR1 and CDR2 are MNHEY and SMNVEV (reference sequence). This CDR3 has 13 amino acids. The germline V and J ends were trimmed by 5 bases and 1 base, with 7 bases remaining between them. DNA for the CDR3: TGTGCCAGCAGTATTCCGGGCACAGATACGCAGTATTTT. This sequence encodes CASSIPGTDTQYF.

This chain links TRBV4-3 with TRBJ1-2; TRBD1 matches 10 bases. This CDR3 has 16 residues. J was trimmed by 4 bases and V by 3 bases; bases with no gene match: 8. Germline V gene sequence: CDR1 LGHNA, CDR2 YSLEER. The CDR3 region is CASSQQSGTGVYGYTF. The CDR3 bases are TGCGCCAGCAGCCAGCAATCCGGGACAGGGGTCTATGGCTACACCTTC.

This sequence joins TRBV6-4 and TRBJ2-7, with 7 nucleotides matching TRBD2. Unmatched junction bases numbered 5, after V lost 6 bases and J lost 0 bases. This CDR3 comprises 14 residues. The germline CDR1 and CDR2 sequences are MRHNA and SNTAGT. CDR3 bases: TGTGCCAGCAGCAAGACTAGCTGCTCCTACGAGCAGTACGTC. Translated, it gives CASSKTSCSYEQYV.

To note about this clone: A far larger clone is one base from this, pointing to a likely read error. The chain carries TRBV11-1 and TRBJ1-2; TRBD1 matches at 9 bases. V dropped 5 bases and J dropped 5; count of bases not matched to a gene: 3. Germline V CDR1 and CDR2: SGHAT, FQDESV (reference sequence). The CDR3 is 13 residues long. The CDR3 nucleotides are TGTGCCAGCAGCGGCGGACAGGGGTATGGCTACACCTTC. Translated: CASSGGQGYGYTF.

Of note for this clone: This sample includes further DNA sequences coding for the same CDR3. The chain recombines TRBV30 with TRBJ1-1; unclear D gene. The CDR3 covers 10 residues. With 1 base removed from V and 8 bases from J, the gap between germline ends came to 5 bases. The germline gives CDR1 GTSNPN, CDR2 SVGIG (reference sequence). CDR3 sequence reads: CAWSDREAFF. The CDR3 nucleotides read TGTGCCTGGAGTGACCGGGAAGCTTTCTTT.

The genes are TRBV19 and TRBJ1-3, with D possibly matching TRBD1 (5 bases). The CDR3 has 16 residues. Looked up from germline, CDR1 is LNHDA and CDR2 is SQIVND (reference sequence). The V end was cut by 4 bases, the J end by 0 bases, with 13 bases between. Here the CDR3 DNA reads TGTGCCAGTAGTACCTCAAGACAGAGCTCTGGAAACACCATATATTTT. This encodes CASSTSRQSSGNTIYF.

The gene calls are TRBV14 and TRBJ2-2, with D perhaps matching TRBD2 (5 bases). Trimming took off 2 bases at V and 7 bases at J, with 23 bases between the two ends. The CDR3 has 18 amino acids. From germline, CDR1 is SGHDN and CDR2 FVKESK. Written as DNA, the CDR3 is TGTGCCAGCAGCCAAAGATCAACCGGGTGGCAGGCGGGCGGGGAGCTGTTTTTT. Translating it yields CASSQRSTGWQAGGELFF. Full variable domain (outside the CDR3, taken from reference TRBV14 and TRBJ2-2): EAGVTQFPSHSVIEKGQTVTLRCDPISGHDNLYWYRRVMGKEIKFLLHFVKESKQDESGMPNNRFLAERTGGTYSTLKVQPAELEDSGVYFCASSQRSTGWQAGGELFFGEGSRLTVL.